One and the same sample provided the 21 T cell receptor beta chains below, sequenced in a study of T cells in Graves' hyperthyroidism and ophthalmopathy. From RNA transcripts, TCR beta CDR3 regions were amplified. The TCR CDR3 was amplified in a first-round RT-PCR using the HTBI primer set. TCRdb reprocessed the multiplex PCR reads via MiXCR and lists one record per CDR3 protein. Seen here are about 350,000 distinct CDR3 sequences, about 14% observed once, and the top ten hold about 26%. Sequences were obtained from blood. The receptors were gathered from a woman in her 30s with Graves' hyperthyroidism.

This clonotype occurred many times. CDR3 region: CASSLDSLGLAYTGELFF. Written as DNA, the CDR3 is TGTGCCAGCAGCTTAGATTCGTTGGGACTAGCGTACACCGGGGAGCTGTTTTTT. This chain connects TRBV11-2 to TRBJ2-2; TRBD2 matches at 10 bases. The CDR3 extends over 18 amino acids. The trim removed 0 bases at V and 3 bases at J, leaving 7 bases unmatched. Per germline, CDR1 SGHAT and CDR2 FQNNGV. Together with reference TRBV11-2 and TRBJ2-2, the CDR3 gives the full variable domain: EAGVAQSPRYKIIEKRQSVAFWCNPISGHATLYWYQQILGQGPKLLIQFQNNGVVDDSQLPKDRFSAERLKGVDSTLKIQPAKLEDSAVYLCASSLDSLGLAYTGELFFGEGSRLTVL.

This clonotype was detected ten times or more. The chain's CDR3 is CASSQPDRAGNTIYF. Written as DNA, the CDR3 is TGTGCCAGCAGCCAACCCGACAGGGCTGGAAACACCATATATTTT. The chain joins TRBV6-1 to TRBJ1-3; 7 nucleotides match TRBD1. The CDR3 spans 15 residues. Germline assignment: CDR1 MNHNS and CDR2 SASEGT. Losses at the gene ends were 6 bases for V and 2 bases for J; bases not matched to a gene: 7.

This clonotype was seen many times. This chain connects TRBV15 to TRBJ2-7; D unresolved. Germline CDR1 is LNHNV and CDR2 is YYDKDF (reference sequence). The V end was cut by 2 bases, the J end by 0 bases, with 11 bases between. This CDR3 region has 15 residues. The CDR3 here is CATSRLLDGSYEQYF. The CDR3 DNA follows: TGTGCCACCAGCAGACTTCTCGACGGCTCCTACGAGCAGTACTTC.

This clonotype was seen ten or more times. This chain uses TRBV6-1 with TRBJ2-7; 10 nucleotides align to TRBD1. Germline values: CDR1 MNHNS, CDR2 SASEGT. After removal of 6 bases from V and 7 bases from J, the junction contained 12 bases not matched to a gene. This CDR3 region has 15 residues. The CDR3 DNA reads TGTGCCAGCAGCACCGGGACAGGGGCGAGGGGGGAGCAGTACTTC. As protein: CASSTGTGARGEQYF.

This clonotype was observed many times. This chain connects TRBV12-3 or TRBV12-4 to TRBJ2-1, with 8 bases fitting TRBD1. The ends lost 6 bases at V and 3 bases at J; junction bases unmatched: 7. The CDR3 has 15 residues. CDR3 amino acids: CASSQDRGSYNEQFF. In nucleotides, the CDR3 is TGTGCCAGCAGCCAAGACAGGGGTAGCTACAATGAGCAGTTCTTC.

The rearrangement links TRBV5-1 to TRBJ2-5; TRBD2 aligns across 10 bases. Germline V gives CDR1 SGHRS, CDR2 YFSETQ. The CDR3 length is 14 residues. V was pared by 3 bases and J by 5 bases, with 4 bases of the junction left unmatched. CDR3 coding DNA: TGCGCCAGCAGCTGGAATAGCGGGAGGGAGACCCAGTACTTC. Its protein product is CASSWNSGRETQYF.

This clonotype was counted many times. J is TRBJ2-5 and V is TRBV12-3 or TRBV12-4, with D possibly called TRBD1 or TRBD2 (5 bases each). The CDR3 consists of 13 residues. V gave up 3 bases and J gave up 1 base, with 6 bases separating them. CDR3 amino acids: CASSLGVQETQYF. The CDR3 region has the DNA TGTGCCAGCAGTTTGGGGGTCCAAGAGACCCAGTACTTC.

In its sample, this clonotype was seen many times. This rearrangement joins TRBV9 to TRBJ1-1, with unresolved D. CDR3 length: 15 residues. V was shortened by 0 bases and J by 0 bases, with 9 bases between the two germline ends. Germline loops: CDR1 SGDLS, CDR2 YYNGEE. The CDR3 sequence is CASSVDWVMNTEAFF. In DNA form, the CDR3 reads TGTGCCAGCAGCGTAGACTGGGTCATGAACACTGAAGCTTTCTTT.

The chain uses TRBV6-2 or TRBV6-3 and TRBJ2-5; D perhaps matches TRBD1 (5 bases). V lost 2 bases, J lost 1 base, and 8 bases lay in between. CDR3 length: 14 residues. The germline V gene has CDR1 MNHEY and CDR2 SVGEGT. The CDR3 DNA sequence: TGTGCCAGCAGTTACCCAGACAGCCAAGAGACCCAGTACTTC. Translation: CASSYPDSQETQYF.

This clonotype was counted at least ten times. The V and J genes are TRBV7-8 and TRBJ2-1; D is undetermined. Between the trimmed V and J ends, which lost 2 bases and 10 bases, there was a span of 9 bases. The CDR3 has 12 residues. Germline-derived CDR1 and CDR2 are SGHVS and FQNEAQ. In nucleotides, the CDR3 is TGTGCCAGCAGCTTAATGTTGAAAGAGCAGTTCTTC. Translated, it gives CASSLMLKEQFF.

The chain is built from TRBV6-1 and TRBJ1-1; possibly TRBD1 for D (5 bases). V was trimmed by 4 bases and J by 8 bases, leaving 14 bases between them. CDR3 size: 13 residues. Germline loops: CDR1 MNHNS, CDR2 SASEGT. The CDR3 is CASSVDWGNEAFF. As DNA, the CDR3 is TGTGCCAGCAGTGTCGACTGGGGGAACGAAGCTTTCTTT.

This clonotype was seen at least ten times. The chain carries TRBV9 and TRBJ1-5, with D unresolved. The CDR3 spans 15 residues. Germline CDR1 SGDLS, CDR2 YYNGEE. V dropped 4 bases and J dropped 5 bases, with 16 bases sitting between them. The CDR3 DNA is TGTGCCAGCAGCCCCTCCGGGAATTGGGATCAGCCCCAGCATTTT. The encoded protein is CASSPSGNWDQPQHF. The full variable domain, completed using reference TRBV9 and TRBJ1-5, is DSGVTQTPKHLITATGQRVTLRCSPRSGDLSVYWYQQSLDQGLQFLIQYYNGEERAKGNILERFSAQQFPDLHSELNLSSLELGDSALYFCASSPSGNWDQPQHFGDGTRLSIL.

This clonotype was observed a few times. V is TRBV20-1 and J is TRBJ2-2; D not resolved. Per the germline V gene, CDR1 is DFQATT and CDR2 is SNEGSKA (reference sequence). Trimming left V 2 bases short and J 8 bases short, with 6 bases between. The length of the CDR3 is 11 residues. The CDR3 region is CSARRAGELFF. CDR3 nucleotides: TGCAGTGCTAGAAGGGCGGGGGAGCTGTTTTTT.

This clonotype was detected many times. V gene TRBV6-1 combines with J gene TRBJ2-6, with unresolved D. Germline assignment: CDR1 MNHNS and CDR2 SASEGT. The CDR3 runs to 13 residues. Trimming removed 5 bases from V and 2 bases from J, with 4 bases in between. The CDR3 nucleotides read TGTGCCAGCAGTATAGCTGGGGCCAACGTCCTGACTTTC. Its protein product is CASSIAGANVLTF.

This chain joins TRBV10-3 and TRBJ1-2; TRBD1 agrees at 7 bases. Trimming took 6 bases from V and 8 from J; bases not matched to a gene: 9. There are 13 residues in the CDR3. Germline V gene data show CDR1 as ENHRY and CDR2 as SYGVKD. The CDR3 region has the DNA TGTGCCATCAGCCGGGACAGAGAGGAAGGCTACACCTTC. As protein: CAISRDREEGYTF.

This clonotype has ten or more counts. The genes are TRBV29-1 and TRBJ2-7; 10 bases align to TRBD2. Germline V gene sequence: CDR1 SQVTM, CDR2 ANQGSEA. The CDR3 sequence is 14 residues long. Trimming at V came to 6 bases and at J to 2 bases, leaving 7 bases not matched to a gene. The CDR3 region is CSVRTSGGTYEQYF. For the CDR3, the DNA is TGCAGCGTCCGGACTAGCGGCGGTACCTACGAGCAGTACTTC.

This clonotype occurred a few times. The V call is TRBV11-2, the J call TRBJ2-3; 7 bases are a match to TRBD2. The CDR3 loop spans 16 amino acids. After removal of 4 bases from V and 4 bases from J, the junction contained 11 bases not matched to a gene. Germline V gives CDR1 SGHAT, CDR2 FQNNGV. For the CDR3, the DNA is TGTGCCAGCAGCTCCGGGCGGGAGCTCCCCCCAGATACGCAGTATTTT. This gives the protein CASSSGRELPPDTQYF. Combining the CDR3 with reference TRBV11-2 and TRBJ2-3 gives the whole variable domain EAGVAQSPRYKIIEKRQSVAFWCNPISGHATLYWYQQILGQGPKLLIQFQNNGVVDDSQLPKDRFSAERLKGVDSTLKIQPAKLEDSAVYLCASSSGRELPPDTQYFGPGTRLTVL.

This clonotype was picked up many times. CDR3 protein: CASLDRPNTEAFF. The CDR3 nucleotides read TGTGCCAGCCTGGACAGGCCGAACACTGAAGCTTTCTTT. The chain joins TRBV2 to TRBJ1-1; TRBD1 matches 7 bases. Trimming removed 8 bases from V and 1 base from J; junction bases left unmatched: 4. From germline, CDR1 is SNHLY and CDR2 FYNNEI. The CDR3 spans 13 residues. The full variable domain, in which reference TRBV2 and TRBJ1-1 provide the parts outside the CDR3, is EPEVTQTPSHQVTQMGQEVILRCVPISNHLYFYWYRQILGQKVEFLVSFYNNEISEKSEIFDDQFSVERPDGSNFTLKIRSTKLEDSAMYFCASLDRPNTEAFFGQGTRLTVV.

Concerning this clonotype itself: The CDR3 does not end in the conserved phenylalanine or tryptophan, so this is likely a read error. The rearrangement uses TRBV5-1 and TRBJ2-5; D uncertain. The germline gives CDR1 SGHRS, CDR2 YFSETQ. Trimming took off 5 bases at V and 1 base at J, with 12 bases between the two ends. This CDR3 comprises 14 residues. The DNA for the CDR3 is TGCGCCAGCAGTTTTTCTCGAGGCCAAGAGACCCAGTACGTC. This codes for CASSFSRGQETQYV.

This chain uses TRBV20-1 with TRBJ2-3; no reliable D call. There are 13 residues in the CDR3. The germline V gene encodes CDR1 DFQATT and CDR2 SNEGSKA (reference sequence). Trimming cost V 5 bases and J 1 base, with 10 bases left between them. In DNA form, the CDR3 reads TGCAGTGCTTTAATTCAGCGCACAGATACGCAGTATTTT. Translation: CSALIQRTDTQYF.

V usage is TRBV6-1 and J usage is TRBJ2-6, with D unclear. CDR1 is MNHNS and CDR2 is SASEGT in the germline V gene. Trimming shortened V by 7 bases and J by 1 base, and 14 bases separated the two germline ends. CDR3 length: 16 residues. CDR3 loop: CASIRSGTSGANVLTF. The CDR3 bases are TGTGCCAGCATCCGATCAGGAACTTCTGGGGCCAACGTCCTGACTTTC.